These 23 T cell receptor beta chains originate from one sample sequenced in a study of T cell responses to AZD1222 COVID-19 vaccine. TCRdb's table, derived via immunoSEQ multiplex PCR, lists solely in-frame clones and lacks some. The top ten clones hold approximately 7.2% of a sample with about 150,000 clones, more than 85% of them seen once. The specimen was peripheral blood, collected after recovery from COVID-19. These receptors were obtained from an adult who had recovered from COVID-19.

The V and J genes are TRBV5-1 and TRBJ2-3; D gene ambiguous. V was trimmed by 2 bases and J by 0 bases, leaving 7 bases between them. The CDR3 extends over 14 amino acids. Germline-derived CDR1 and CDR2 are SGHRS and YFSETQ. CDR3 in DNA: TGCGCCAGCAGCTTCCAATCTAGCACAGATACGCAGTATTTT. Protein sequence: CASSFQSSTDTQYF.

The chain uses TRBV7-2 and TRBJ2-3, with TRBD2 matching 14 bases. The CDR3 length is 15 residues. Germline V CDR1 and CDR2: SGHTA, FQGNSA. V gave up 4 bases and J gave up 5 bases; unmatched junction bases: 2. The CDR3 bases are TGTGCCAGCAGCTGGACTAGCGGGGGGAGAGATACGCAGTATTTT. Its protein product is CASSWTSGGRDTQYF.

DNA for the CDR3: TGTGCCAGCACCCCTCGGGTCATGGGGAGTGCGATCTATGGCTACACCTTC. Protein product: CASTPRVMGSAIYGYTF. The rearrangement links TRBV7-9 to TRBJ1-2, with D unresolved. The CDR3 has 17 residues. The germline gives CDR1 SEHNR, CDR2 FQNEAQ (reference sequence). V gave up 7 bases and J gave up 4 bases, with 25 bases separating them.

The CDR3 DNA reads TGCGCCAGCAGCCCAACTAAGAGCGGGGGATGGGGGGAGCAGTTCTTC. This translates into CASSPTKSGGWGEQFF. This chain connects TRBV4-1 to TRBJ2-1; 8 bases align to TRBD2. After removal of 4 bases from V and 10 bases from J, the junction contained 15 bases not matched to a gene. CDR3 length: 16 amino acids. The V gene's germline CDR1 is MGHRA and CDR2 YSYEKL.

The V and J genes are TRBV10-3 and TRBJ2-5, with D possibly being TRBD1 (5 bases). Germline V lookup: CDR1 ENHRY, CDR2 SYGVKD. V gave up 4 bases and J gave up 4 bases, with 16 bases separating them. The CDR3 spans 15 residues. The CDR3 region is CAISARDRQGETQYF. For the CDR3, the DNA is TGTGCCATCAGTGCCCGCGACCGGCAGGGAGAGACCCAGTACTTC.

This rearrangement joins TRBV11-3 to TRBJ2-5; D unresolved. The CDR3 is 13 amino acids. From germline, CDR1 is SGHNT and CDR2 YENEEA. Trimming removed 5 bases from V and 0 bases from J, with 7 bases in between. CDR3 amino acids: CASSRTYQETQYF. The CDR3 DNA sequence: TGTGCCAGCAGCAGGACGTACCAAGAGACCCAGTACTTC.

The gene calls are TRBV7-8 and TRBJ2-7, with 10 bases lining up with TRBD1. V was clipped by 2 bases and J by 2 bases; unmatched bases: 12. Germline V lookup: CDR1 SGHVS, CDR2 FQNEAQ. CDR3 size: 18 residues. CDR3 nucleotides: TGTGCCAGCAGCTTACGATTCCGGGACAGGGGTATGACCTACGAGCAGTACTTC. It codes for CASSLRFRDRGMTYEQYF.

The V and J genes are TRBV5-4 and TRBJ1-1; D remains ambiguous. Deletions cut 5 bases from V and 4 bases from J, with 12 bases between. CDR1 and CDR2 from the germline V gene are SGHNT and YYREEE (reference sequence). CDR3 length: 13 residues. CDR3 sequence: CASSQTRGTEAFF. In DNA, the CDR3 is TGTGCCAGCAGTCAAACACGGGGCACTGAAGCTTTCTTT.

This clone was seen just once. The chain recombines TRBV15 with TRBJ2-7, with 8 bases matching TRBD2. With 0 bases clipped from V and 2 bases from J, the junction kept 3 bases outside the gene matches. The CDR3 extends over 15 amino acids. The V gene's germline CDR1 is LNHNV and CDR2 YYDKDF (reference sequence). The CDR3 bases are TGTGCCACCAGCAGAGATCGGGGGGGCCCCTACGAGCAGTACTTC. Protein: CATSRDRGGPYEQYF.

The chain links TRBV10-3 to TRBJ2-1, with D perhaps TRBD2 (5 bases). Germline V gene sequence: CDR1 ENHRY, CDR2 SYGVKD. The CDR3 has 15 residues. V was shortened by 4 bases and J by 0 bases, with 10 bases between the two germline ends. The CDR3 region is CAISGSSSSYNEQFF. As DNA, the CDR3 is TGTGCCATCAGTGGGTCTAGCTCCTCCTACAATGAGCAGTTCTTC.

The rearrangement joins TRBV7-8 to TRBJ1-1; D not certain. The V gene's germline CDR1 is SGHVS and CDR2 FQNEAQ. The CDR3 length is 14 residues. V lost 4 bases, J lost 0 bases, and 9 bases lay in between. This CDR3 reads CASSSPLMNTEAFF. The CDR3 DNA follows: TGTGCCAGCAGCTCTCCCCTTATGAACACTGAAGCTTTCTTT.

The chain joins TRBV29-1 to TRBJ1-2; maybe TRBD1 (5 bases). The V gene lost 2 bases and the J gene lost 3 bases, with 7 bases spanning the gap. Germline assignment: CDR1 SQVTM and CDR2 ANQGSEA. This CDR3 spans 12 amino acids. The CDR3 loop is CSVERGYYGYTF. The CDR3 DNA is TGCAGCGTTGAAAGGGGCTACTATGGCTACACCTTC.

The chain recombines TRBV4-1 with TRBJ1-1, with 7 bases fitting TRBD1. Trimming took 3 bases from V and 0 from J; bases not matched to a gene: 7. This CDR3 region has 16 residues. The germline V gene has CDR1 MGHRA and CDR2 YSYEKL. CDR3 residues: CASSHSGTAMNTEAFF. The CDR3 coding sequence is TGCGCCAGCAGCCACTCCGGGACAGCCATGAACACTGAAGCTTTCTTT.

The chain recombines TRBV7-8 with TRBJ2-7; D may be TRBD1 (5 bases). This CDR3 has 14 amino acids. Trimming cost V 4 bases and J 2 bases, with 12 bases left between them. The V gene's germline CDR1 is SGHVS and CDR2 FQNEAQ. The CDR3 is CASSSRTITYEQYF. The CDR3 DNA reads TGTGCCAGCAGCTCCAGGACAATAACCTACGAGCAGTACTTC.

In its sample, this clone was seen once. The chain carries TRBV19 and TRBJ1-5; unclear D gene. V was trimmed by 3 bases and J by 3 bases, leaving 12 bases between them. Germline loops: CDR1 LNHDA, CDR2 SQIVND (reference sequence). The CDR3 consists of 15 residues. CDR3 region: CASSIFPLSNQPQHF. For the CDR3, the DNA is TGTGCCAGTAGTATCTTTCCCCTATCCAATCAGCCCCAGCATTTT. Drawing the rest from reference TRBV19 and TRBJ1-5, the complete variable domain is DGGITQSPKYLFRKEGQNVTLSCEQNLNHDAMYWYRQDPGQGLRLIYYSQIVNDFQKGDIAEGYSVSREKKESFPLTVTSAQKNPTAFYLCASSIFPLSNQPQHFGDGTRLSIL.

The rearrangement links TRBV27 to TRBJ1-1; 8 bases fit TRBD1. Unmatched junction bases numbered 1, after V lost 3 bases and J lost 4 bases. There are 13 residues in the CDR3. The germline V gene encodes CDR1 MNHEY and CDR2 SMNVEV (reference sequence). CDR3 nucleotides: TGTGCCAGCAGTTTCGGGACAGGCACTGAAGCTTTCTTT. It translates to CASSFGTGTEAFF.

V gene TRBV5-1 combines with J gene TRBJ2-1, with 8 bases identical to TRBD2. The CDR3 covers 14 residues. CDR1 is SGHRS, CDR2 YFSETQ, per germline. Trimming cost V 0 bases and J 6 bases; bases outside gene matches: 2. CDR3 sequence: CASSLGGRSNEQFF. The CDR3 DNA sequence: TGCGCCAGCAGCTTGGGCGGGAGGTCCAATGAGCAGTTCTTC.

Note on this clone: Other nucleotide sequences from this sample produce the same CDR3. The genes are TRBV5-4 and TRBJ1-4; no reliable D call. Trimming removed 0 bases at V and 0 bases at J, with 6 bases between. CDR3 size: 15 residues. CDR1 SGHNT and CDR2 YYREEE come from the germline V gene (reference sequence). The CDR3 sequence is CASSLGPATNEKLFF. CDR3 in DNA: TGTGCCAGCAGCTTGGGGCCAGCAACTAATGAAAAACTGTTTTTT.

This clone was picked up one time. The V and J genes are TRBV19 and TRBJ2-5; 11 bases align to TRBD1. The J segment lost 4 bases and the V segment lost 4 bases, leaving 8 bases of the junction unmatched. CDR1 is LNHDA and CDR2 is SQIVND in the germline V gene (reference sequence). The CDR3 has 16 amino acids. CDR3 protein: CASSTGQGARLETQYF. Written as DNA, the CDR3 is TGTGCCAGTAGTACCGGACAGGGGGCGCGGTTAGAGACCCAGTACTTC.

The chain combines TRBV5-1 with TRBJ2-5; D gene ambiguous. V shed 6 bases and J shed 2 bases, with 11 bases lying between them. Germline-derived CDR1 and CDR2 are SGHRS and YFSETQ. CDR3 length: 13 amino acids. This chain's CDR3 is CASTEDQQETQYF. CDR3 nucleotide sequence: TGCGCCAGCACCGAGGACCAGCAAGAGACCCAGTACTTC.

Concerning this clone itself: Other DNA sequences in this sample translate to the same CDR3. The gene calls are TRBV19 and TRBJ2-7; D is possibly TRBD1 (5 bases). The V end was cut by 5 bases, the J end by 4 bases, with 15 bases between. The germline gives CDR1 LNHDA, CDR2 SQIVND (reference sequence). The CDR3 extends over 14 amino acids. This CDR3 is CASSPRQGTYEQYF. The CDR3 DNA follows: TGTGCCAGTAGTCCCCGGCAGGGTACGTACGAGCAGTACTTC.

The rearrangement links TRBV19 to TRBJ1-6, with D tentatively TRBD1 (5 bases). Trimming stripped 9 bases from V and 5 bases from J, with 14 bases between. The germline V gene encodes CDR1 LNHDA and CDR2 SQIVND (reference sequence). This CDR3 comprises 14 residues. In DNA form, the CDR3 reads TGTGCCAGCGGCATCAGGGACCATAATTCACCCCTCCACTTT. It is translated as CASGIRDHNSPLHF.

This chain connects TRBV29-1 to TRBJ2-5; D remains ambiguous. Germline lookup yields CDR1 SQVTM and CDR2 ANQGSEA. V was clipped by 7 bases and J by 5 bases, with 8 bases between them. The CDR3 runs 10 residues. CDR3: CSAEKETQYF. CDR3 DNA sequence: TGCAGCGCCGAAAAGGAGACCCAGTACTTC.